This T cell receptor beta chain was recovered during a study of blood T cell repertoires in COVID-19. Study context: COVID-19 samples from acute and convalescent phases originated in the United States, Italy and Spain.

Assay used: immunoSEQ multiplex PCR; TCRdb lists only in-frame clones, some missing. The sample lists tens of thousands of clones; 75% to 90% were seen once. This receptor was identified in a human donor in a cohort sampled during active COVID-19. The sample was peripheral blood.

In nucleotides, the CDR3 is TGTGCCAGCAGCTTAGATCCCAGGGGCGGTCAGCCCCAGCATTTT. Encoded protein: CASSLDPRGGQPQHF. The rearrangement links TRBV11-2 to TRBJ1-5; a weak D match, TRBD1 (6 bases). The CDR3 is 15 residues long. Germline CDR1 SGHAT, CDR2 FQNNGV. Trimming took 0 bases from V and 6 from J, leaving 12 bases between them.